This TCR beta chain appears in the sequencing data of a study of blood T cell dynamics during melanoma immunotherapy. About the research overall: Metastatic melanoma patients received first-line pembrolizumab or nivolumab plus ipilimumab.

There are 16 residues in the CDR3. Germline V gives CDR1 SGHNT, CDR2 YYREEE (reference sequence). V lost 4 bases and J 1 base, leaving 12 bases between the germline ends. Time point meaning: pre-treatment baseline. Patients with prior systemic cancer treatment, concomitant immunosuppressants, or other active malignancies were excluded. The study's findings and limits: Disease-control patients, not progressors, showed rising cfDNA rearrangement scores by W3.

About this clone: Its antigen remains unidentified.

The repertoire was sequenced with immunoSEQ multiplex PCR; TCRdb's copy has only in-frame clones and lacks some. The sample has roughly 120 clones, approximately 80% seen once. The V call is TRBV5-4, the J call TRBJ2-6; D tentatively fits TRBD1 or TRBD2 (5 bases each). The source material was cell-free DNA from blood, sampled from a patient treated with checkpoint blockade. The sequence was collected from a human donor with melanoma. In DNA, the CDR3 is TGTGCCAGCAGCAGGGACGCCGGTTCTGGGGCCAACGTCCTGACTTTC. It yields the protein CASSRDAGSGANVLTF. The full variable domain, rest sourced from reference TRBV5-4 and TRBJ2-6, is ETGVTQSPTHLIKTRGQQVTLRCSSQSGHNTVSWYQQALGQGPQFIFQYYREEENGRGNFPPRFSGLQFPNYSSELNVNALELDDSALYLCASSRDAGSGANVLTFGAGSRLTVL.